The 21 T cell receptor beta chains presented below share a single source sample, sequenced in a study of blood T cell repertoires in COVID-19. Clones were read by immunoSEQ multiplex PCR, and TCRdb kept only the in-frame ones, dropping some. The table has roughly 260,000 clones, approximately 90% seen once. Sequenced material: peripheral blood. These receptors all come from a woman in her thirties or forties with acute or convalescent COVID-19.

The chain links TRBV9 to TRBJ2-5; D uncertain. Germline CDR1 SGDLS, CDR2 YYNGEE. The CDR3 covers 17 residues. V was shortened by 3 bases and J by 2 bases, with 20 bases between the two germline ends. The CDR3 is CASSERGGANGQETQYF. CDR3 nucleotide sequence: TGTGCCAGCAGCGAACGAGGCGGAGCGAACGGACAAGAGACCCAGTACTTC.

The gene calls are TRBV5-5 and TRBJ2-1; TRBD2 matches 8 bases. V lost 6 bases and J lost 0; bases outside the gene matches: 11. In germline, CDR1 is SGHKS, CDR2 YYEKEE (reference sequence). This CDR3 has 17 amino acids. The CDR3 is CASISSGTSSSYNEQFF. CDR3 coding DNA: TGTGCCAGCATTAGTAGCGGGACCTCTAGCTCCTACAATGAGCAGTTCTTC.

The chain uses TRBV7-2 and TRBJ1-2; possible D gene TRBD1, 6 bases. Deletions cut 1 base from V and 0 bases from J, with 9 bases between. The CDR3 is made up of 15 amino acids. Germline lookup yields CDR1 SGHTA and CDR2 FQGNSA. The CDR3 nucleotides are TGTGCCAGCAGCTTAGACAGGGACGCTAACTATGGCTACACCTTC. Translating gives CASSLDRDANYGYTF.

V gene TRBV5-1 combines with J gene TRBJ2-2; TRBD1 matches 8 bases. The trim removed 6 bases at V and 3 bases at J, leaving 10 bases unmatched. This CDR3 has 16 residues. Germline V gene data show CDR1 as SGHRS and CDR2 as YFSETQ. This chain's CDR3 is CASTITRGRDTGELFF. Written as DNA, the CDR3 is TGCGCCAGCACCATAACCAGGGGGCGCGACACCGGGGAGCTGTTTTTT.

The chain recombines TRBV10-2 with TRBJ2-1; TRBD2 aligns across 8 bases. V gave up 7 bases and J gave up 7 bases; unmatched junction bases: 15. The germline CDR1 and CDR2 sequences are WSHSY and SAAADI. CDR3 length: 16 amino acids. CDR3 region: CASNYGSGGAKNEQFF. CDR3 in DNA: TGCGCCAGCAACTACGGGTCGGGGGGGGCCAAGAATGAGCAGTTCTTC.

The gene calls are TRBV7-6 and TRBJ1-6, with D possibly matching TRBD1 (6 bases). Germline CDR1 reads SGHVS; CDR2 reads FNYEAQ. The CDR3 sequence is 15 residues long. Trimming pared 5 bases from V and 9 bases from J, leaving 17 bases between. The DNA of the CDR3 is TGTGCCAGCAGCGTTTCACAGGGCGCAGGTTCACCCCTCCACTTT. Amino acids: CASSVSQGAGSPLHF. The full variable domain, with the rest looked up from reference TRBV7-6 and TRBJ1-6, is GAGVSQSPRYKVTKRGQDVALRCDPISGHVSLYWYRQALGQGPEFLTYFNYEAQQDKSGLPNDRFSAERPEGSISTLTIQRTEQRDSAMYRCASSVSQGAGSPLHFGNGTRLTVT.

V gene TRBV6-2 or TRBV6-3 combines with J gene TRBJ1-6; D may be TRBD1 (6 bases). V was cut by 5 bases and J by 0 bases, with 14 bases left in between. The CDR3 sequence is 17 residues long. Germline V gene lookup returns CDR1 MNHEY and CDR2 SVGEGT. In DNA form, the CDR3 reads TGTGCCAGCAGTACAGGGTCGGGAAGCTCCTATAATTCACCCCTCCACTTT. Amino acids: CASSTGSGSSYNSPLHF.

The chain links TRBV7-8 to TRBJ2-5, with D perhaps TRBD1 (7 bases). V dropped 4 bases and J dropped 6 bases, with 18 bases sitting between them. This CDR3 is built from 15 residues. Germline CDR1 is SGHVS and CDR2 is FQNEAQ. The CDR3 protein is CASSSQAGGIQTQYF. CDR3 bases: TGTGCCAGCAGCTCCCAGGCAGGGGGGATACAGACCCAGTACTTC.

The chain carries TRBV7-2 and TRBJ1-2, with D possibly being TRBD1 (6 bases). Deletions cut 0 bases from V and 6 bases from J, with 20 bases between. Germline CDR1 SGHTA, CDR2 FQGNSA. The CDR3 runs to 17 residues. The CDR3 loop is CASSLAPFRGGADGYTF. The CDR3 region has the DNA TGTGCCAGCAGCTTAGCGCCTTTCCGCGGGGGGGCGGATGGCTACACCTTC.

V and J are TRBV9 and TRBJ1-4; perhaps TRBD1 as D (6 bases). The germline V gene has CDR1 SGDLS and CDR2 YYNGEE. The ends were cut back, 0 bases at V and 7 bases at J, with 13 bases in the middle. The CDR3 has 15 residues. CDR3 protein: CASSVGAGEGEKLFF. The DNA for the CDR3 is TGTGCCAGCAGCGTAGGGGCAGGGGAAGGTGAAAAACTGTTTTTT.

V usage is TRBV10-2 and J usage is TRBJ2-3, with 8 bases identical to TRBD1. The V segment lost 6 bases and the J segment 2 bases; nucleotides outside the gene matches: 4. The CDR3 sequence is 14 residues long. CDR1 and CDR2 (germline): WSHSY, SAAADI. The CDR3 here is CASRDREFTDTQYF. The CDR3 DNA is TGCGCCAGCAGGGACAGGGAGTTCACAGATACGCAGTATTTT.

This clone has a handful of counts. The J gene is TRBJ1-6, the V gene TRBV6-1; 7 bases are shared with TRBD1. Germline V CDR1 and CDR2: MNHNS, SASEGT. The CDR3 is 14 residues long. The trim removed 2 bases at V and 13 bases at J, leaving 8 bases unmatched. The CDR3 bases are TGTGCCAGCAGTGAAAACTTACAGGGGCCGCCCCTCCACTTT. Translated: CASSENLQGPPLHF.

This rearrangement joins TRBV5-5 to TRBJ1-2; D perhaps matches TRBD1 (5 bases). Germline V CDR1 and CDR2: SGHKS, YYEKEE (reference sequence). The ends were cut back, 3 bases at V and 0 bases at J, with 15 bases in the middle. The CDR3 spans 16 residues. The CDR3 here is CASSSRQWGSNYGYTF. CDR3 coding DNA: TGTGCCAGCAGCTCCCGACAGTGGGGATCTAACTATGGCTACACCTTC. The variable domain in full, with the rest retrieved from reference TRBV5-5 and TRBJ1-2, is DAGVTQSPTHLIKTRGQQVTLRCSPISGHKSVSWYQQVLGQGPQFIFQYYEKEERGRGNFPDRFSARQFPNYSSELNVNALLLGDSALYLCASSSRQWGSNYGYTFGSGTRLTVV.

V and J are TRBV6-1 and TRBJ1-5, with TRBD1 matching 7 bases. The germline CDR1 and CDR2 sequences are MNHNS and SASEGT. Germline trimming cut 1 base from V and 7 bases from J; bases unmatched to any gene: 10. This CDR3 comprises 16 residues. In DNA form, the CDR3 reads TGTGCCAGCAGTGAAGAAGCGGCAGGGGGATTCCAGCCCCAGCATTTT. It specifies CASSEEAAGGFQPQHF.

The V call is TRBV12-5, the J call TRBJ2-5; TRBD2 might be the D (6 bases). The germline gives CDR1 LGHNT, CDR2 FRNRAP. The CDR3 covers 16 residues. V lost 5 bases and J 5 bases, leaving 21 bases between the germline ends. CDR3 in DNA: TGTGCTAGTGGTCCCAATACGTTGGGGGGAGCGGAGACCCAGTACTTC. The encoded protein is CASGPNTLGGAETQYF.

This chain joins TRBV27 and TRBJ2-5; D may be TRBD1 (6 bases). The V and J ends lost 4 bases and 3 bases respectively, with 15 bases between them. The CDR3 loop spans 15 amino acids. Germline CDR1 MNHEY, CDR2 SMNVEV (reference sequence). CDR3 nucleotide sequence: TGTGCCAGCAGTTGGACTTCCAGGGGTGAAGAGACCCAGTACTTC. Amino acid sequence: CASSWTSRGEETQYF.

V usage is TRBV19 and J usage is TRBJ1-1, with D hard to call. This CDR3 comprises 15 residues. Trimming took off 0 bases at V and 1 base at J, with 9 bases between the two ends. Germline lookup yields CDR1 LNHDA and CDR2 SQIVND (reference sequence). The CDR3 here is CASSIDPLSNTEAFF. The CDR3 bases are TGTGCCAGTAGTATAGACCCCCTATCGAACACTGAAGCTTTCTTT.

The chain couples TRBV2 to TRBJ2-4, with a weak D call TRBD1 (5 bases). Germline CDR1 and CDR2: SNHLY and FYNNEI. This CDR3 is 16 amino acids long. The V gene lost 4 bases and the J gene lost 2 bases, with 15 bases spanning the gap. As DNA, the CDR3 is TGTGCCAGCAGTGTAACGGCAGGGAAGTCCAAAAACATTCAGTACTTC. As protein: CASSVTAGKSKNIQYF.

This clone was picked up one time. The genes are TRBV5-1 and TRBJ1-3; 11 bases are shared with TRBD1. Looked up from germline, CDR1 is SGHRS and CDR2 is YFSETQ. V lost 0 bases to trimming and J lost 0 bases; unmatched junction nucleotides: 14. This CDR3 has 21 residues. CDR3 sequence reads: CASSLDTSGTGGRNSGNTIYF. CDR3 coding DNA: TGCGCCAGCAGCTTGGATACCTCCGGGACAGGGGGTCGCAACTCTGGAAACACCATATATTTT.

This chain connects TRBV27 to TRBJ2-1; 8 nucleotides match TRBD1. Germline loops: CDR1 MNHEY, CDR2 SMNVEV (reference sequence). CDR3 length: 14 residues. The V and J ends lost 6 bases and 0 bases, in that order; junction bases with no gene match: 1. CDR3 sequence reads: CASRTGVSYNEQFF. CDR3 in DNA: TGTGCCAGCAGGACAGGGGTCTCCTACAATGAGCAGTTCTTC.

The J gene is TRBJ2-3, the V gene TRBV10-3; no definite D call. Germline loops: CDR1 ENHRY, CDR2 SYGVKD. V was trimmed by 7 bases and J by 5 bases, leaving 16 bases between them. CDR3 length: 14 residues. The CDR3 nucleotides read TGTGCCATCACCAAGTCTAAGACACAAGATACGCAGTATTTT. It translates to CAITKSKTQDTQYF.